Given below is one TCR beta chain in context. These data come from a study of blood T cell repertoires in COVID-19. Produced via immunoSEQ multiplex PCR; TCRdb's table is partial and in-frame only. This sample has some 100,000 clones, with 65% to 90% found just once. Germline values: CDR1 KGHSH, CDR2 LQKENI. The V gene lost 5 bases and the J gene lost 6 bases, with 13 bases spanning the gap. This CDR3 is built from 13 residues. The sequencing input was PBMCs or T cells enriched from blood (not recorded which). This receptor was identified in a woman aged 50 to 65 who had recovered from COVID-19. This chain uses TRBV18 with TRBJ1-2, with a tentative D call TRBD1 (5 bases). CDR3 sequence: CASSSSGRDGYTF. CDR3 sequence (DNA): TGTGCCAGCTCATCATCAGGGAGGGATGGCTACACCTTC.